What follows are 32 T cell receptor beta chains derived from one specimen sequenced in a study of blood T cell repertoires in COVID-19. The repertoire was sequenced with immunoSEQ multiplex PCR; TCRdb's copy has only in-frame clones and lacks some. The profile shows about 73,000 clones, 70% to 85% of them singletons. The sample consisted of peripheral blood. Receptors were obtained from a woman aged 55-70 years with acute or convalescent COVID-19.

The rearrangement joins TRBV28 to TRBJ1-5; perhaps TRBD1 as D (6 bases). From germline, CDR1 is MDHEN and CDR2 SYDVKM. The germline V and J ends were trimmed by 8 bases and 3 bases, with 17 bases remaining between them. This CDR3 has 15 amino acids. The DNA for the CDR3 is TGTGCCAGCGGCTCAATGGGACAATTCAATCAGCCCCAGCATTTT. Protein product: CASGSMGQFNQPQHF.

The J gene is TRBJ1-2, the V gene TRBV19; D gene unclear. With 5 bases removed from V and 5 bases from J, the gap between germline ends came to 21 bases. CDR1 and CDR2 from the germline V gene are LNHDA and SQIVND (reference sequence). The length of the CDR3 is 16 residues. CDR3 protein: CASSLGGPSAKYGYTF. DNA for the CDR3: TGTGCCAGTAGTTTGGGAGGCCCCTCGGCAAAGTATGGCTACACCTTC.

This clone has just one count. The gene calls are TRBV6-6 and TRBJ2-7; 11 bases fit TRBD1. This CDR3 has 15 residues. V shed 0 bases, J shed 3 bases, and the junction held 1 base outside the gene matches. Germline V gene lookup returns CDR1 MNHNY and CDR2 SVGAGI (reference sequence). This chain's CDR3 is CASSYSGTGGYEQYF. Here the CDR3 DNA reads TGTGCCAGCAGTTACTCGGGGACAGGGGGCTACGAGCAGTACTTC.

The DNA of the CDR3 is TGTGCCAGCAGCCGACAGGGGAACTCTGGAAACACCATATATTTT. This codes for CASSRQGNSGNTIYF. J is TRBJ1-3 and V is TRBV6-5, with TRBD1 matching 8 bases. The germline gives CDR1 MNHEY, CDR2 SVGAGI. The junction had 4 bases not matched to a gene; V was cut back by 6 bases and J by 0 bases. The CDR3 has 15 amino acids.

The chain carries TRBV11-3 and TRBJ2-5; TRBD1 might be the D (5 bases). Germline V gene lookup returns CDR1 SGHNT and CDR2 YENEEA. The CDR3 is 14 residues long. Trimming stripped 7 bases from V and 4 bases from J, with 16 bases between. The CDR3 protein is CASTSIGTGETQYF. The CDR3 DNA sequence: TGTGCCAGCACCTCGATCGGTACAGGAGAGACCCAGTACTTC.

The CDR3 loop is CASSLAPGGFTDTQYF. DNA for the CDR3: TGTGCCAGCAGCTTAGCACCAGGAGGGTTCACAGATACGCAGTATTTT. The J gene is TRBJ2-3, the V gene TRBV7-9; maybe TRBD2 (6 bases). This CDR3 is 16 amino acids long. V lost 0 bases and J lost 2, with 12 bases in between. CDR1 is SEHNR and CDR2 is FQNEAQ in the germline V gene (reference sequence).

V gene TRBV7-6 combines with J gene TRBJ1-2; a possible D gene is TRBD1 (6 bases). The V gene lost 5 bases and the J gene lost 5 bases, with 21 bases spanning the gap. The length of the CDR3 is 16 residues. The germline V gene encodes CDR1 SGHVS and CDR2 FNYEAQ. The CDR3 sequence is CASSPNGGGGLYGYTF. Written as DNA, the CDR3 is TGTGCCAGCAGCCCAAACGGGGGCGGGGGGCTTTATGGCTACACCTTC.

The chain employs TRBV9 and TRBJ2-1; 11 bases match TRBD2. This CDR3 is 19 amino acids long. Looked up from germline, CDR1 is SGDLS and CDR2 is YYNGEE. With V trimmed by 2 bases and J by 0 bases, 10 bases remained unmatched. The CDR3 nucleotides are TGTGCCAGCAGCGTCGCAGGGACTAGCGGTTCTAGCTCCTACAATGAGCAGTTCTTC. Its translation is CASSVAGTSGSSSYNEQFF.

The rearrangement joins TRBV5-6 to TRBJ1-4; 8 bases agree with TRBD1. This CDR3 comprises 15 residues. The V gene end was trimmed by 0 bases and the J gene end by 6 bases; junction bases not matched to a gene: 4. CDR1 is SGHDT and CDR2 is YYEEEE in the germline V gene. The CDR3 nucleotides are TGTGCCAGCAGCTTGGCCCCAGGGGGCGATGAAAAACTGTTTTTT. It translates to CASSLAPGGDEKLFF.

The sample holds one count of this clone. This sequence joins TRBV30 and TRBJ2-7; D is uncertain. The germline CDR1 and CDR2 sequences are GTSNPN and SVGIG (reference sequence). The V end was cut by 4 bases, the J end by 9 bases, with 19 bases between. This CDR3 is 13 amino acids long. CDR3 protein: CAWNNPGGMVQYF. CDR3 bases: TGTGCCTGGAACAACCCTGGCGGAATGGTGCAGTACTTC. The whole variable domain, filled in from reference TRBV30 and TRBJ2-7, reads SQTIHQWPATLVQPVGSPLSLECTVEGTSNPNLYWYRQAAGRGLQLLFYSVGIGQISSEVPQNLSASRPQDRQFILSSKKLLLSDSGFYLCAWNNPGGMVQYFGPGTRLTVT.

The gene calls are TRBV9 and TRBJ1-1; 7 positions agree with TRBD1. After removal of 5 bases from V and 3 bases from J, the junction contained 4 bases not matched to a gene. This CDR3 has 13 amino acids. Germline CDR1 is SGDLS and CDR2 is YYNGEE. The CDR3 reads CASSRQGDTEAFF. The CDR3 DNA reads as TGTGCCAGCAGTCGACAGGGAGACACTGAAGCTTTCTTT.

CDR3 region: CASRRRGNEQFF. CDR3 DNA: TGTGCCAGCAGGAGGAGGGGCAATGAGCAGTTCTTC. The chain is built from TRBV6-5 and TRBJ2-1; the D gene is possibly TRBD2 (6 bases). CDR3 size: 12 residues. With 6 bases removed from V and 6 bases from J, the gap between germline ends came to 9 bases. Germline assignment: CDR1 MNHEY and CDR2 SVGAGI.

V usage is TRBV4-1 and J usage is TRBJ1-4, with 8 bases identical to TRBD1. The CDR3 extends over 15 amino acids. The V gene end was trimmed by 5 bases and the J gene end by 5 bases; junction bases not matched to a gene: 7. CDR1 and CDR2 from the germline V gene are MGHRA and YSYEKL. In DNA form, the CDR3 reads TGCGCCAGCAGCGGACGGACAGGGCTAAATGAAAAACTGTTTTTT. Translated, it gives CASSGRTGLNEKLFF.

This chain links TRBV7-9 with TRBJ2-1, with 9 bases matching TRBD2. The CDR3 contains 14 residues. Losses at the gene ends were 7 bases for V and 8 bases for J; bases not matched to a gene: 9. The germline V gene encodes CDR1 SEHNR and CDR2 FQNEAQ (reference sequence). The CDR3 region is CASIAPGLAHEQFF. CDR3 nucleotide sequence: TGTGCCAGCATCGCTCCGGGACTAGCCCATGAGCAGTTCTTC.

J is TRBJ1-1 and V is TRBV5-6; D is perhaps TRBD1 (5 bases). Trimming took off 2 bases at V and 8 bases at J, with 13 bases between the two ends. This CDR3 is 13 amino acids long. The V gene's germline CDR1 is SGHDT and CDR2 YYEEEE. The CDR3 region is CASSFTAGREAFF. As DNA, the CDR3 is TGTGCCAGCAGCTTTACAGCAGGGAGGGAAGCTTTCTTT. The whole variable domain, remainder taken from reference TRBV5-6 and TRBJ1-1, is DAGVTQSPTHLIKTRGQQVTLRCSPKSGHDTVSWYQQALGQGPQFIFQYYEEEERQRGNFPDRFSGHQFPNYSSELNVNALLLGDSALYLCASSFTAGREAFFGQGTRLTVV.

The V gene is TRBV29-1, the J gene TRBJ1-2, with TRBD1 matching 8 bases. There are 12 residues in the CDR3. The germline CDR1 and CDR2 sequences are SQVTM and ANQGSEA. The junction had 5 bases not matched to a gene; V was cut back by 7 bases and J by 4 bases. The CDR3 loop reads CSGGGQGYGYTF. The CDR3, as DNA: TGCAGCGGAGGAGGACAGGGCTATGGCTACACCTTC.

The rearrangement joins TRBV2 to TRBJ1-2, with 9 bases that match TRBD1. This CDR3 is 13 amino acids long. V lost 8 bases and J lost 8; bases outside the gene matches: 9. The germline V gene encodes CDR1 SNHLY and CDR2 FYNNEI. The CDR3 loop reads CASHPQGALGYTF. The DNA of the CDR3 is TGTGCCAGCCACCCACAGGGGGCGCTCGGCTACACCTTC.

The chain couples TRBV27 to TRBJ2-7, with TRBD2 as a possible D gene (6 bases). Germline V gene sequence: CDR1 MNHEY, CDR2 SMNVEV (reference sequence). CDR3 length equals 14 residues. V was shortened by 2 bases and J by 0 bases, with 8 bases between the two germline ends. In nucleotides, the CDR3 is TGTGCCAGCAGTTTAGGAGGGAGCTCCTACGAGCAGTACTTC. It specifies CASSLGGSSYEQYF.

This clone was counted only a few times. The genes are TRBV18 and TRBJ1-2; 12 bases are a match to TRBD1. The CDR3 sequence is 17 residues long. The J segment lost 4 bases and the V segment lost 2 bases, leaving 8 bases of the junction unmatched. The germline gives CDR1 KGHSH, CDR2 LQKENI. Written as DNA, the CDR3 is TGTGCCAGCTCACCAACGGGACAGGGGGCGCGGGGCTATGGCTACACCTTC. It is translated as CASSPTGQGARGYGYTF.

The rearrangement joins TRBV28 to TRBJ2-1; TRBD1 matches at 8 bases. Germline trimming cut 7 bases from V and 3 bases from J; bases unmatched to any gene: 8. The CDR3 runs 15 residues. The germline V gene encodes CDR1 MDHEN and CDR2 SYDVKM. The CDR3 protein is CASTPGGQGYNEQFF. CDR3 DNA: TGTGCCAGCACCCCGGGTGGACAGGGCTACAATGAGCAGTTCTTC.

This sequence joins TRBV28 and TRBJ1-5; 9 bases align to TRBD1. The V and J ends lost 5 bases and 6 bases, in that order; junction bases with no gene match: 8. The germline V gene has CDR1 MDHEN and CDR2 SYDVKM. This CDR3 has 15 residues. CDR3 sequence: CASSTNRGRFQPQHF. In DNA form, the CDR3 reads TGTGCCAGCAGTACTAACAGGGGGCGGTTTCAGCCCCAGCATTTT.

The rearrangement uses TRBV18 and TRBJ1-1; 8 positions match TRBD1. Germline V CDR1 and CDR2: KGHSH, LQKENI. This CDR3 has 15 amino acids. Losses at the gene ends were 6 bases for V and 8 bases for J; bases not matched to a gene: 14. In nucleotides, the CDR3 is TGTGCCAGCTCCCCTGGACAGGGCACGGGTCAAGAAGCTTTCTTT. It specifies CASSPGQGTGQEAFF.

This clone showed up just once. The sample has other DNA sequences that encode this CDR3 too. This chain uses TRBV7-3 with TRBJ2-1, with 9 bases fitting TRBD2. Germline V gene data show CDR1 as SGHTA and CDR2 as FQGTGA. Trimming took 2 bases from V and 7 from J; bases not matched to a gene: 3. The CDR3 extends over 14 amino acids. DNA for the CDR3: TGTGCCAGCAGCTTAGCGGGAGGGCCAAATGAGCAGTTCTTC. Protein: CASSLAGGPNEQFF.

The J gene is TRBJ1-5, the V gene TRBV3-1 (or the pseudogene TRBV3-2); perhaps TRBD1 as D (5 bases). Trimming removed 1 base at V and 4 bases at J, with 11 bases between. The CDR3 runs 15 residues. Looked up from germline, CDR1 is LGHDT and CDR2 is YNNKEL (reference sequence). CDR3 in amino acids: CASSQGQGLNQPQHF. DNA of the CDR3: TGTGCCAGCAGCCAAGGGCAGGGTTTGAATCAGCCCCAGCATTTT.

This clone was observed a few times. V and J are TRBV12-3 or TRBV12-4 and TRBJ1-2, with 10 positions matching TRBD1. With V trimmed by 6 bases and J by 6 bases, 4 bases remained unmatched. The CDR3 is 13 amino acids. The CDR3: CASRRDRGNGYTF. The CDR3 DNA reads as TGTGCCAGCAGACGGGACAGGGGTAATGGCTACACCTTC.

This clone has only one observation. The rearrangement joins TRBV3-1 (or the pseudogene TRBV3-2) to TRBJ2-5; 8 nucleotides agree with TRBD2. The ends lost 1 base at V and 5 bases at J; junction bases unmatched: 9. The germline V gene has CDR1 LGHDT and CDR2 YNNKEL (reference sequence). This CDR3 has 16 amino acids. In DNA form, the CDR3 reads TGTGCCAGCAGCCAAGGGGGCCGGGGGGGCCTCGAGACCCAGTACTTC. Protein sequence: CASSQGGRGGLETQYF.

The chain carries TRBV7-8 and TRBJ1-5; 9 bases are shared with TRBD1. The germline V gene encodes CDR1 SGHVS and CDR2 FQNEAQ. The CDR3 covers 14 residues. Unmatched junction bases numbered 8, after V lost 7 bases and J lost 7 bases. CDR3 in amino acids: CASTRTGVGQPQHF. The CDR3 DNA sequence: TGTGCCAGCACCCGGACAGGGGTTGGCCAGCCCCAGCATTTT. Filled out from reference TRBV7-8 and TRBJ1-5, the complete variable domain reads GAGVSQSPRYKVAKRGQDVALRCDPISGHVSLFWYQQALGQGPEFLTYFQNEAQLDKSGLPSDRFFAERPEGSVSTLKIQRTQQEDSAVYLCASTRTGVGQPQHFGDGTRLSIL.

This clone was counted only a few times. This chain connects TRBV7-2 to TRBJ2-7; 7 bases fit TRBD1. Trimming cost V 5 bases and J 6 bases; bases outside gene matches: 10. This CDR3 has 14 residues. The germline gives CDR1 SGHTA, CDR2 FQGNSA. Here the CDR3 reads CASSLQTGRGEQYF. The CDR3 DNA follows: TGTGCCAGCAGCCTCCAGACAGGGCGAGGCGAGCAGTACTTC.

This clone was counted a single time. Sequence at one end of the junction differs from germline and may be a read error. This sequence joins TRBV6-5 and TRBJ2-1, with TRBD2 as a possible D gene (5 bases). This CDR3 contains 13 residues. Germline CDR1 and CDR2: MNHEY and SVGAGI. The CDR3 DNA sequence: TGTGCCAGCAGTTACATCGCGGGTGGTATTGGCGTCTTC. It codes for CASSYIAGGIGVF.

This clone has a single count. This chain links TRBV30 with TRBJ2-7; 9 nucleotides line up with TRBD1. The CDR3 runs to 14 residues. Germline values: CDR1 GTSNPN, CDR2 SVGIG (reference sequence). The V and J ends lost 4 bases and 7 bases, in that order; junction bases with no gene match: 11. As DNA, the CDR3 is TGTGCCTGGAACCAGGGGGACAGGGTACAAGAGCAGTACTTC. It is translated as CAWNQGDRVQEQYF.

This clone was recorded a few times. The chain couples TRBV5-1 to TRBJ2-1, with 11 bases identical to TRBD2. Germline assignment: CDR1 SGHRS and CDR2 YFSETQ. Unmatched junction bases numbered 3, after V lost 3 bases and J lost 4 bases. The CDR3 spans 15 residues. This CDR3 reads CASSWTSGFYNEQFF. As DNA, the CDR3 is TGCGCCAGCAGCTGGACTAGCGGGTTTTACAATGAGCAGTTCTTC.

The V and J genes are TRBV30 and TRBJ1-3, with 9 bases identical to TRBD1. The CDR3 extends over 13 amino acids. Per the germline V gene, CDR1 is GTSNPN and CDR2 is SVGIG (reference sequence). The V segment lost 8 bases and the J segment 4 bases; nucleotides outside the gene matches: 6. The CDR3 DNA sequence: TGTGCCAAGGGACAGGGCAACGGAAACACCATATATTTT. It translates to CAKGQGNGNTIYF.